One T cell receptor beta chain is described in this entry. These data belong to a study of blood T cell repertoires in COVID-19. Study information: From the United States, Italy and Spain came samples of acute and convalescent COVID-19. T cells, B-cell-depleted T cells, or PBMCs provided the cDNA or gDNA that served as material.

Source study methods: Amplifying reference gene primers gave estimates of nucleated cell counts. Using immunoSEQ multiplex PCR, the repertoire was profiled, and TCRdb retains in-frame clones only, with some absent. That table is the source of V, J and clone size, and D and trimming were worked out from the DNA. The sample gives some 250,000 clones, approximately 84% of which show up once; 7.9% is in the top ten. The germline CDR1 and CDR2 sequences are SGHVS and FQNEAQ. The CDR3 is 15 residues long. V was cut by 4 bases and J by 0 bases, with 12 bases left in between. The sequencing sample was made of peripheral blood. The chain carries TRBV7-8 and TRBJ2-5; no definite D call. This receptor was identified in a woman at least 80 years old with acute or convalescent COVID-19. The chain's CDR3 is CASSSARNNQETQYF. As DNA, the CDR3 is TGTGCCAGCAGCTCCGCGAGAAATAACCAAGAGACCCAGTACTTC.